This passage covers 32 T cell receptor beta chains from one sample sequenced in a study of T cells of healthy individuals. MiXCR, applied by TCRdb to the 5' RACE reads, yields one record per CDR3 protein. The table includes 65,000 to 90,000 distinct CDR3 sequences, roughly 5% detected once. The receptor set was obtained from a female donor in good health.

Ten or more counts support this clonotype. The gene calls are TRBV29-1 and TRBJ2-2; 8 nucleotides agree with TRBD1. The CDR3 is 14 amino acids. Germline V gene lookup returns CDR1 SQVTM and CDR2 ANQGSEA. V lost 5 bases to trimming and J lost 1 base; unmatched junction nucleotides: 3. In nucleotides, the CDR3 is TGCAGCGTTCAAGGACAGGGGAACACCGGGGAGCTGTTTTTT. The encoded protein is CSVQGQGNTGELFF.

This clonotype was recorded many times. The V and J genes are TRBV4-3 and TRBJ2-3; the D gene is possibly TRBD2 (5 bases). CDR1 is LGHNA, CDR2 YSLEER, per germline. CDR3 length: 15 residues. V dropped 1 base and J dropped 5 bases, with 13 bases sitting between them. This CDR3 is CASSQGVLGKDTQYF. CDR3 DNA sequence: TGCGCCAGCAGCCAAGGGGTACTAGGGAAAGATACGCAGTATTTT.

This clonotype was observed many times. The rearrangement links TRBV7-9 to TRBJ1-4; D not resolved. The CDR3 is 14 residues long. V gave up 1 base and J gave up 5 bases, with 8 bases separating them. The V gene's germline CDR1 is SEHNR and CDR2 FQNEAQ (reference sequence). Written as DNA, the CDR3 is TGTGCCAGCAGCTTAGGGATGGGAAATGAAAAACTGTTTTTT. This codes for CASSLGMGNEKLFF.

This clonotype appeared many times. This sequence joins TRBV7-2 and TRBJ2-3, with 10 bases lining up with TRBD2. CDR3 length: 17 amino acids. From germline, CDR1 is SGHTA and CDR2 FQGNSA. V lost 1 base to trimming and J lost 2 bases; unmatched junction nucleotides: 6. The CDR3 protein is CASSLGGLAGVTDTQYF. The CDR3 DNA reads TGTGCCAGCAGCTTAGGAGGGCTAGCGGGGGTCACAGATACGCAGTATTTT.

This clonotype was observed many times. The CDR3 loop reads CASSILGGFDTGELFF. The DNA of the CDR3 is TGTGCCAGCAGCATCCTAGGGGGGTTCGACACCGGGGAGCTGTTTTTT. The chain joins TRBV7-2 to TRBJ2-2; D possibly uses TRBD1 or TRBD2 (6 bases each). CDR3 length: 16 amino acids. CDR1 and CDR2 (germline): SGHTA, FQGNSA. V was trimmed by 5 bases and J by 3 bases, leaving 16 bases between them. Complete variable domain (other parts from reference TRBV7-2 and TRBJ2-2): GAGVSQSPSNKVTEKGKDVELRCDPISGHTALYWYRQSLGQGLEFLIYFQGNSAPDKSGLPSDRFSAERTGGSVSTLTIQRTQQEDSAVYLCASSILGGFDTGELFFGEGSRLTVL.

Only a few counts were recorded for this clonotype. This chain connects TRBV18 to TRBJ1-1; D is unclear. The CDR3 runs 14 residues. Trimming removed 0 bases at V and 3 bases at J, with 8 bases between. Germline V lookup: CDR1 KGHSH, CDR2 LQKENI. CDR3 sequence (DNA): TGTGCCAGCTCACCACCAATTGGGGACACTGAAGCTTTCTTT. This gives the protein CASSPPIGDTEAFF.

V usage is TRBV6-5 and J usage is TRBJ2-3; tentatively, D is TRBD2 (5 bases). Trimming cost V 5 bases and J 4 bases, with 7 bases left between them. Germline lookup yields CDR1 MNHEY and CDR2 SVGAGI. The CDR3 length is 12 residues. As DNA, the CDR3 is TGTGCCAGCAGTCCGGGGTCAGATACGCAGTATTTT. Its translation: CASSPGSDTQYF.

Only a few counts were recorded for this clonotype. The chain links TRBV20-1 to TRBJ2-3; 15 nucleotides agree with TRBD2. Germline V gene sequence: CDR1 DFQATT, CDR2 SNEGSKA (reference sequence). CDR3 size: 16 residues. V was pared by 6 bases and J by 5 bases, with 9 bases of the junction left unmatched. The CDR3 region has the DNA TGCAGTGCGGAAGGACTAGCGGGAGGGATAGGAGATACGCAGTATTTT. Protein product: CSAEGLAGGIGDTQYF.

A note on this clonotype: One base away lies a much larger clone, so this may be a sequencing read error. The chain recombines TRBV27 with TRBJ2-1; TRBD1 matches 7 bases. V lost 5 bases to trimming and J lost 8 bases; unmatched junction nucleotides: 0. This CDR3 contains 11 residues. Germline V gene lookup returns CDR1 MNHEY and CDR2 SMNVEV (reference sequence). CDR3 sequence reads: CASSQGDEQFF. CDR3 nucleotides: TGTGCCAGCAGTCAGGGGGATGAGCAGTTCTTC.

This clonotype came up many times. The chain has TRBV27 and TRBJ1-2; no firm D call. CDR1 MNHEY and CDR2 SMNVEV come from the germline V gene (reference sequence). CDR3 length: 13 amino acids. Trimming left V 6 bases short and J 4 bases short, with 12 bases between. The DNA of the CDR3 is TGTGCCAGCAGCTCGGCTCCGATCTATGGCTACACCTTC. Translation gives CASSSAPIYGYTF.

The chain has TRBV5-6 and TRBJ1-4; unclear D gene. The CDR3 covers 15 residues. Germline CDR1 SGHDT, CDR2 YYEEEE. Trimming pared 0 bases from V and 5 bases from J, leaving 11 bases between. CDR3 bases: TGTGCCAGCAGCTTGGGTGCTTGGGGAAATGAAAAACTGTTTTTT. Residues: CASSLGAWGNEKLFF.

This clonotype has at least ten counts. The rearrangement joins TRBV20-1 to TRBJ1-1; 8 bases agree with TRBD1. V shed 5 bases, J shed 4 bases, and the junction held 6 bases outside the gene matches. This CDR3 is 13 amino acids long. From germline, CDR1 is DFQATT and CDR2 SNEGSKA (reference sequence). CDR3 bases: TGCAGTGCTGGACGGACAGGGATCACTGAAGCTTTCTTT. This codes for CSAGRTGITEAFF.

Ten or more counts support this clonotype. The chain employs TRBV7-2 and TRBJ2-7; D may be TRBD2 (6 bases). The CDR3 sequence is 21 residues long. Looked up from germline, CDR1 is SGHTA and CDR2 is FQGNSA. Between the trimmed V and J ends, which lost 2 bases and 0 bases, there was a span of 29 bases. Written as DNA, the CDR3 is TGTGCCAGCAGCTTATACCTAAACCCACGGGAGAAGCAGCCGAACTCCTACGAGCAGTACTTC. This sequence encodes CASSLYLNPREKQPNSYEQYF. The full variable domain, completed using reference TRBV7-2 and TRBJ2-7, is GAGVSQSPSNKVTEKGKDVELRCDPISGHTALYWYRQSLGQGLEFLIYFQGNSAPDKSGLPSDRFSAERTGGSVSTLTIQRTQQEDSAVYLCASSLYLNPREKQPNSYEQYFGPGTRLTVT.

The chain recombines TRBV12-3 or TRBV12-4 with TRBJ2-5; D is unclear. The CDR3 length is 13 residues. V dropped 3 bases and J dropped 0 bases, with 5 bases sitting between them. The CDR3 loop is CASSFPDQETQYF. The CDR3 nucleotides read TGTGCCAGCAGTTTTCCCGACCAAGAGACCCAGTACTTC.

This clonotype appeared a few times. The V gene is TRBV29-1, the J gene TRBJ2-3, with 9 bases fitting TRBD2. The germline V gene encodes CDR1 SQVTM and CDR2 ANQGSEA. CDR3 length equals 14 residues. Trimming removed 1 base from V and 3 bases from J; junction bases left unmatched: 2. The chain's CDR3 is CSVEVSGRTDTQYF. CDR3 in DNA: TGCAGCGTTGAAGTTAGCGGGAGAACAGATACGCAGTATTTT.

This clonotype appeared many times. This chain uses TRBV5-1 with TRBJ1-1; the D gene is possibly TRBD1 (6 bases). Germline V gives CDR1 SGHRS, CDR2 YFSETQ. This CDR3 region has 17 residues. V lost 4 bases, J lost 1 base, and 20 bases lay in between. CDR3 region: CASSPLVGGARNTEAFF. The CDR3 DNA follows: TGCGCCAGCAGCCCACTGGTTGGGGGGGCGAGGAACACTGAAGCTTTCTTT. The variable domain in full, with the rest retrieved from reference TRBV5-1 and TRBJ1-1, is KAGVTQTPRYLIKTRGQQVTLSCSPISGHRSVSWYQQTPGQGLQFLFEYFSETQRNKGNFPGRFSGRQFSNSRSEMNVSTLELGDSALYLCASSPLVGGARNTEAFFGQGTRLTVV.

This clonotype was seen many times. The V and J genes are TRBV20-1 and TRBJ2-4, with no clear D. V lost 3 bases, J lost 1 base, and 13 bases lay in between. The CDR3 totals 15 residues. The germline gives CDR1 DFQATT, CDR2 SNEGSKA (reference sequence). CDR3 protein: CSARYGAPAKNIQYF. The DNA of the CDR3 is TGCAGTGCTAGGTACGGAGCGCCGGCCAAAAACATTCAGTACTTC.

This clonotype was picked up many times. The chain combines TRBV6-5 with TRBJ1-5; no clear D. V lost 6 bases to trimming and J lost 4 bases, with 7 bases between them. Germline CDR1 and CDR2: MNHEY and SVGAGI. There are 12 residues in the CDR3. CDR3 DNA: TGTGCCAGCAGGACCCCGAATCAGCCCCAGCATTTT. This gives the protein CASRTPNQPQHF.

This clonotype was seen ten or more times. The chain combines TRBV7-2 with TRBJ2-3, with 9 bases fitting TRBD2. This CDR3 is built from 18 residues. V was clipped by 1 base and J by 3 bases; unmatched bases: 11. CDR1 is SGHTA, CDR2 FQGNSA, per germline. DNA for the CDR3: TGTGCCAGCAGCTTAGAAGTCTTTAGCGGGGGCCATACAGATACGCAGTATTTT. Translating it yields CASSLEVFSGGHTDTQYF.

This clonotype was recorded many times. The CDR3 sequence is CASSFGGLDTGELFF. In DNA, the CDR3 is TGTGCCAGCAGCTTCGGCGGACTAGACACCGGGGAGCTGTTTTTT. V and J are TRBV5-4 and TRBJ2-2; 7 positions match TRBD2. Germline V gene data show CDR1 as SGHNT and CDR2 as YYREEE (reference sequence). V trimming: 2 bases; J trimming: 3 bases; junction bases outside the gene matches: 4. The CDR3 is 15 amino acids.

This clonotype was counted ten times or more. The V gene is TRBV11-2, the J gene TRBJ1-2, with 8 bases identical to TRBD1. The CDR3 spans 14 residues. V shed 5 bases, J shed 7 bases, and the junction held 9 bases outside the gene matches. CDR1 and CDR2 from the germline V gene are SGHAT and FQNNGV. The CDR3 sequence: CASSLHGQGLGYTF. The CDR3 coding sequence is TGTGCCAGCAGCCTTCATGGACAGGGACTTGGCTACACCTTC.

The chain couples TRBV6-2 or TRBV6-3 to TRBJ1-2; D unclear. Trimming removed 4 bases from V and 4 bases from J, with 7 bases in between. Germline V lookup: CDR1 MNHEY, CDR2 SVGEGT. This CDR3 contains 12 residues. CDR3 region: CASSSEFYGYTF. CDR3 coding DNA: TGTGCCAGCAGTTCCGAGTTCTATGGCTACACCTTC.

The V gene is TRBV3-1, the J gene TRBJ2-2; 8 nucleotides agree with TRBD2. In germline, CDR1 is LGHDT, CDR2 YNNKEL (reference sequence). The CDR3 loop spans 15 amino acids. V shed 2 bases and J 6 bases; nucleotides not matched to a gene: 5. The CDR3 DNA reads TGTGCCAGCAGCCAACAGGTAGCGGGGTCCGGGGAGCTGTTTTTT. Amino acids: CASSQQVAGSGELFF.

The CDR3, as DNA: TGTGCCATCAGCAAACAGGGGAACACTGAAGCTTTCTTT. It translates to CAISKQGNTEAFF. The chain is built from TRBV10-3 and TRBJ1-1, with D possibly matching TRBD1 (6 bases). Germline-derived CDR1 and CDR2 are ENHRY and SYGVKD. V lost 6 bases and J lost 1, with 9 bases in between. The CDR3 contains 13 residues.

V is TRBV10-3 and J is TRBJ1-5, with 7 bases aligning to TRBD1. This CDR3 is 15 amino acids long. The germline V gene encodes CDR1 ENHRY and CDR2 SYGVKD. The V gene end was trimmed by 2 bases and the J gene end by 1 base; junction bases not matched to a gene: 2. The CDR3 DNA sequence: TGTGCCATCAGTGAGCCGGGACAGAGCAATCAGCCCCAGCATTTT. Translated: CAISEPGQSNQPQHF.

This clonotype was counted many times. The CDR3 DNA reads TGTGCCAGCAGTTCTGGGCCTCGGAGGGGCTACACCTTC. Translation: CASSSGPRRGYTF. The V gene is TRBV12-3 or TRBV12-4, the J gene TRBJ1-2, with D uncertain. This CDR3 spans 13 amino acids. V lost 4 bases and J 8 bases, leaving 14 bases between the germline ends.

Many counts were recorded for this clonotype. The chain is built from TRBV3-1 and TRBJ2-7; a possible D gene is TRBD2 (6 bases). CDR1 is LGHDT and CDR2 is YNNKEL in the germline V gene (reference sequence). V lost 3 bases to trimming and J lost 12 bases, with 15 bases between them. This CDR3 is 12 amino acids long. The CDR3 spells CASSHLRGRLYF. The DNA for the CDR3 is TGTGCCAGCAGCCACCTTCGTGGGAGGCTGTACTTC.

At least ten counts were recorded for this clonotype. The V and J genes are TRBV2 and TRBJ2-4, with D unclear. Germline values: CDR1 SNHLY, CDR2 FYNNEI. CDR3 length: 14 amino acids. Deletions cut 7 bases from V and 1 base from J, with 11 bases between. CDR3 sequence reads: CASNGDLAKNIQYF. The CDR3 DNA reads TGTGCCAGCAATGGAGACCTGGCCAAAAACATTCAGTACTTC. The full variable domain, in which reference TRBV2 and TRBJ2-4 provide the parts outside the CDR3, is EPEVTQTPSHQVTQMGQEVILRCVPISNHLYFYWYRQILGQKVEFLVSFYNNEISEKSEIFDDQFSVERPDGSNFTLKIRSTKLEDSAMYFCASNGDLAKNIQYFGAGTRLSVL.

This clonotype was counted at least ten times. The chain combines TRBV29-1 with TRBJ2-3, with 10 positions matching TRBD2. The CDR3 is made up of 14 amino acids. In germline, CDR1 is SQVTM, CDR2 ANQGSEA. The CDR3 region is CTLRGTSASDTQYF. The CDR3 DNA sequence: TGCACCCTGCGCGGGACTAGCGCGTCAGATACGCAGTATTTT.

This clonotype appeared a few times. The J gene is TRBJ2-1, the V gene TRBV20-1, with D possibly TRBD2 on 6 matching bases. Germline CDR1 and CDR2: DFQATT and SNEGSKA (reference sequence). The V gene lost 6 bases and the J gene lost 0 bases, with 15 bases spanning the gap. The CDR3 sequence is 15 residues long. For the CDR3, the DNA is TGCAGTGCAACCCTAGCGCAGAGCTCCTACAATGAGCAGTTCTTC. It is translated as CSATLAQSSYNEQFF.

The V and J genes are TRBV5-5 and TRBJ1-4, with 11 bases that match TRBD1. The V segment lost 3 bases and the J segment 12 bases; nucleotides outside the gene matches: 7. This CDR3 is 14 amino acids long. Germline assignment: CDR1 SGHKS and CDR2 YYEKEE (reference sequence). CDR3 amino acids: CASSSGQGAWELFF. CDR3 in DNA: TGTGCCAGCAGCTCCGGACAGGGGGCGTGGGAACTGTTTTTT. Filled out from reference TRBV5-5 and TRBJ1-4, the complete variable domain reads DAGVTQSPTHLIKTRGQQVTLRCSPISGHKSVSWYQQVLGQGPQFIFQYYEKEERGRGNFPDRFSARQFPNYSSELNVNALLLGDSALYLCASSSGQGAWELFFGSGTQLSVL.

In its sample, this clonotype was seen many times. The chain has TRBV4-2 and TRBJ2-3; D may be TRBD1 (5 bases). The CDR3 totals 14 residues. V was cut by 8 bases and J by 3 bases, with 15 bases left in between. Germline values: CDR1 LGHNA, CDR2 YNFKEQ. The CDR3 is CASAPSSGTDTQYF. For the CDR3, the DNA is TGTGCCAGCGCGCCGTCGTCAGGGACAGATACGCAGTATTTT.